This T cell receptor beta chain comes out of a study of identical twins listed by TCRdb under 2016. Regarding the complete study: The study deep-sequenced TCR alpha and beta repertoires from monozygotic twins, unrelated adults of various ages and cord blood to test whether fetal clonotypes persist. To rule out contamination, replicate twin experiments were performed at different times with different library preparation protocols.

Between the V and J ends, shortened by 3 bases and 1 base respectively, the junction contains 10 bases. The CDR3 runs 15 residues from the cysteine to the phenylalanine. The sequence is cut down to CDR3 DNA, 45 bases in frame from base 1. The CDR1 and CDR2 encoded by the germline V gene are MDHEN and SYDVKM. Every donor was a healthy Caucasian. Three pairs of female monozygotic twins, all aged roughly 18 to 29 years, were included in the twin cohort. CD4+ and CD8+ T cell populations were isolated with positive isolation kits from Invitrogen. General study outcomes and caveats: Compared with coincidental sharing between unrelated individuals, an excess of low generation-probability sequences was observed among out-of-frame TCR alpha sequences shared between twins. Out-of-frame TCR alpha sharing in monozygotic twins was systematically underestimated by recombination models, whereas sharing between unrelated individuals was in agreement with the recombination models. The excess sharing between twins in beta out-of-frame sequences was weaker because fewer shared sequences reduced the signal-to-noise ratio. Abundant cord blood beta clonotypes had fewer insertions, young adult naive repertoires showed a similar but weaker trend, and memory repertoires showed no such trend. Zero-insertion analyses could be partly confounded by invariant T cells such as MAIT and iNKT, though diverse VJ usage argued against such confounding for most clonotypes. Because the same donors could not be followed over many years, the conclusions depended on cross-sectional statistical analysis.

In regard to this clonotype: It has no known antigen specificity. Nothing much larger sits one base from this clone, and base qualities are not available.

The library relied on 5' RACE. The instrument was an Illumina HiSeq 2000. A universal primer binding site was added through template switching, and the final cDNA carried a unique molecular identifier so that TCR cDNA molecules could be counted accurately. Specific primers in the conserved constant-segment region were used to synthesize first-strand cDNA for the TCR alpha and beta chains. To control for contamination, every cDNA library carried two barcodes: a SMART-Mk sample barcode plus Illumina barcodes. Two successive PCR steps introduced TruSeq adapter sequences along with Illumina sample barcodes. TCR alpha and beta cDNA libraries were sequenced on the Illumina HiSeq platform with custom primers. Concerning the study's data processing: Unique molecular identifiers were extracted from raw reads with MiGEC, and CDR3 positions were determined with MiXCR. For each individual, recombination models were inferred using an EM algorithm with the repgenHMM and IGoR tools. Shared clonotypes were analyzed with the tcR package in R, and sharing was normalized by the product of cloneset sizes. Out-of-frame nonproductive sequences were analyzed to study raw recombination free of thymic and clonal selection effects. TCRdb applied fastp at Q25 and MiXCR to the public reads, then kept only in-frame beta chains. Entries that share a CDR3 protein sequence are merged under the most common genes and DNA. For this entry, the V and J calls and clone size follow TCRdb and not the study's own pipeline. The sample table contains approximately 550,000 distinct CDR3 sequences; only one count was recorded for more than 20% of them. The ten biggest clones cover around 0.48% of the sample.

This sample was shared with a second study, whose subject was yellow fever vaccine responses in identical twins. The second investigation adds: According to the authors, in identical twins the way T cells responded to vaccination appeared partly convergent and partly personalized. In the study, vaccine-responding T cell clones were precisely tracked in identical twins.

The receptor was derived from a young woman in good health. This chain is built from TRBV28 and TRBJ2-1; the D segment could be TRBD2, given 7 matching bases. What was sequenced was CD4+ T cells sorted from blood. The CDR3 region has the sequence CASSFKGGSYNEQFF. The sequence in DNA is TGTGCCAGCAGTTTTAAGGGGGGGTCCTACAATGAGCAGTTCTTC.